This T cell receptor beta chain was sequenced during a study of post-analysis software for immune sequencing data. Turning to the study itself: Recorded disease courses covered relapsing-remitting, secondary progressive and progressive-relapsing multiple sclerosis. Some patients had no subtype annotation.

Notes on this clonotype: No antigen is known for it.

The authors incorporated unique molecular identifiers into the TCR beta cDNA libraries. cDNA molecules numbering around 500,000 came from roughly 1 to 10 million T cells. TCRdb used MiXCR to reprocess the PCR reads, holding one entry per CDR3 protein. This sample yields roughly 670,000 distinct CDR3 sequences, of which over 45% are seen a single time; 11% belongs to the top ten. General study results and limits: Samples made in the same batch grouped tightly together by F measure. Controls had significantly higher normalized Chao1 diversity than multiple sclerosis patients.

Material for sequencing was blood. The source of this sequence is a girl aged 2-10 years with multiple sclerosis.

The CDR3 bases are TGCAGCGGTACTCGGGAGTCCAACACCGGGGAGCTGTTTTTT. Translating it yields CSGTRESNTGELFF. The chain carries TRBV29-1 and TRBJ2-2; the D gene is possibly TRBD2 (6 bases). CDR3 length equals 14 residues. V was cut by 7 bases and J by 2 bases, with 14 bases left in between. Germline loops: CDR1 SQVTM, CDR2 ANQGSEA.